This T cell receptor (beta chain) was recorded in a study of T-cell memory formation after mild COVID-19 (dated by TCRdb to the early 2020s). A note on the overall study: TCR sequence clusters from the two donors were largely donor specific. In a couple of donors, T-cell clones that expanded and contracted after mild COVID-19 were tracked by sequencing TCRalpha and TCRbeta repertoires over time. Two young, previously healthy adult volunteers made up the cohort, one male and one female.

Ficoll-Paque density gradient centrifugation was used to isolate PBMCs. Study-wide conclusions, independent of this receptor: SARS-CoV-2 specificity of the second-wave clones peaking on day 37 was not confirmed. Clones that contracted from day 15 to 85 showed balanced CD4/CD8 phenotypes, whereas a second wave of clones that expanded from day 15 to 37 leaned towards CD4+. The study covered only a couple of mild cases, and larger cohorts including severe cases with pre-infection samples were considered necessary. Some responding clones were detected in pre-infection memory, suggesting pre-existing cross-reactive memory T cells joined the SARS-CoV-2 response. Contracting CD4+ clones were found mainly in CM and EM memory subsets, while CD8+ clones were enriched in EMRA.

Sequencing used an Illumina NovaSeq 6000. Using 5'RACE with constant-segment primers, TCRalpha and TCRbeta cDNA libraries were constructed, with sample barcodes and unique molecular identifiers added in the process. RNA was extracted from every sample with Trizol reagent. Libraries were amplified in two PCR steps, with a second sample barcode and Illumina TruSeq adapters added in the second step. The libraries were sequenced on an Illumina NovaSeq using 2 x 150 bp paired-end reads. In the original analysis: The reads were demultiplexed and collapsed into UMI-guided consensus sequences using migec v1.2.7. Using mixcr v2.1.11, UMI consensuses were aligned to TRA and TRB V and J templates and then assembled into clonotypes. A clonotype was counted as expanded or contracted only when both edgeR and NoisET called the clonotype significant, with the noise models trained on biological replicates. edgeR calls used a false discovery rate-adjusted p below 0.01 and a log2 fold-change threshold of 1. As an exploratory analysis of dynamics, max-normalized trajectories of the 1000 most abundant clonotypes were examined with PCA combined with hierarchical clustering. The CD4 or CD8 phenotype of responding clones was assigned using the separately sequenced CD4+ and CD8+ repertoires. The raw public reads went through TCRdb reprocessing: fastp at Q25, MiXCR clone calling, in-frame beta chains kept. Each CDR3 protein gets just one entry, which takes the most common genes and DNA from the rows behind it. These V and J calls derive from TCRdb rather than the authors' analysis. Within this sample are about 170,000 distinct CDR3 sequences, with roughly 13% of them counted one time only. Jointly, the top ten make up approximately 3.4% of the sample.

A word on this clonotype: Its antigen is unknown. The record has no base qualities; no much larger clone is one base away.

Taken from cysteine to phenylalanine, the CDR3 has 15 residues. Only the CDR3 DNA is retained, 45 bases long and in frame from the first base. V is cut by 7 bases and J by 0 bases, and the space between the germline ends is 14 bases. The germline V gene gives CDR1 as SGHTA and CDR2 as FQGNSA. The receptor's source is a man aged 18 to 35 who had mild COVID-19 (a few samples of this study predate the infection). The sample titles of this study are shuffled in the database, so cell type and time point are left out; the donor was told from shared clones. Sequencing was done on a sample of PBMCs or a T cell subset sorted from them (not recorded which). Rearrangement joined TRBV7-2 to TRBJ2-3, with TRBD2 as a weak D call on 6 bases. The DNA is TGTGCCAGCACGTTAGCGGTTAGTAGCACAGATACGCAGTATTTT. Its amino acids are CASTLAVSSTDTQYF.